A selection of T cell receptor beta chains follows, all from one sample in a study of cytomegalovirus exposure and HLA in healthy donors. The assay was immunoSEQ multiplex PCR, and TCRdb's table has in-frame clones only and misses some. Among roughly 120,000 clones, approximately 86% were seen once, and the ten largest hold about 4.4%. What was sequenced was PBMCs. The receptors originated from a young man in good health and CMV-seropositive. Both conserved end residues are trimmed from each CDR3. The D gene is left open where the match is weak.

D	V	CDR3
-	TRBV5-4	ASSLAGAGNYGYT
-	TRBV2	ASSREVEQF
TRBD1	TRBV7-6	ASSPLGTGYNEQF
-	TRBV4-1	ASSPQYGDGYT
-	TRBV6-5	ASSSEGGMNTEAF
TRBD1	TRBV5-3	ARSYRRGSNQPQH
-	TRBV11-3	ASSLGTTRDTQY
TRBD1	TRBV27	ASSRQGPNEKLF
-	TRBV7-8	ASSPKTGSTATNEKLF
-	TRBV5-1	ASSLEAEGALH
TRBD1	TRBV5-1	ASSFSDRPSSYEQY
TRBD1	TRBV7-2	ASSFGRLGTVSYEQY
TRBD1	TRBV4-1	ASSQGVGTGDVLQPQH
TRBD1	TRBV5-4	ASSAAGGTEAF
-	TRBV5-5	ASSIRASSYNSPLH
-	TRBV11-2	ASSPDRGTEAF
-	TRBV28	ASWAGQGNQPQH
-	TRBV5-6	ASRLGTGSYQETQY
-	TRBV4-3	ASSQDQGYSQYYGYT
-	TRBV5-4	ASSADSPNQPDTQY
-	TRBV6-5	ASSYGQLQETQY
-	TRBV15	ATSRGGVGSTEAF
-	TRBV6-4	ASSDERGAPSLVTF
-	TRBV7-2	ASSLGVQGYGYT
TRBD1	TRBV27	ASTPTGTNSPLH
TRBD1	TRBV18	ASSPPTGTGEFVTQY
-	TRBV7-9	ASSLAWTDTQY
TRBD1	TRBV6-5	ASSNRDRGAYEQY
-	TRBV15	ATSRDFYEQF
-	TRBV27	ASTLQDSLGEQF
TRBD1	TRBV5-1	ASSVDREETQY
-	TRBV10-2	ASSEPGVSSWDTEAF
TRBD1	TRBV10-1	ASTDRGRNYGYT
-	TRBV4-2	ASTQDWNSGNTIY
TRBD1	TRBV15	ATSPHRGQGVVKTQY
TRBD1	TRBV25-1	ASSAGGQHGYT
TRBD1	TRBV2	ASRRQGLYGYT
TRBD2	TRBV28	ASIAGVKETQY
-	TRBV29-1	SVGSDNHEQF
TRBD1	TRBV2	ASSETGYAGELF
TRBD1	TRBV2	ASSTDRASSPLH
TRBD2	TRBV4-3	ASSRGLAGGTDTQY
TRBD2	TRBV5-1	ASSGIAGGLLETQY
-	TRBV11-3	ASSFGQISEKLF
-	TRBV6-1	ASSEKTGFGYT
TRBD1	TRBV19	ASSIRWGQGIEPQH